This TCR beta chain comes out of a study of beta chain features in type 1 diabetes. Study-wide context: Examination spanned around 110 million sorted cells from all samples. General study findings and limits: Equally in patients and controls, PCR might preferentially amplify shorter templates. Any role of HLA type in TCRB rearrangement remained unresolved here. Shortening of TCRB CDR3s, moderate but significant, appeared in all four CD4+ subsets of Type 1 diabetes patients.

The germline V gene encodes CDR1 LGHNA and CDR2 YNFKEQ. The J segment lost 3 bases and the V segment lost 2 bases, leaving 12 bases of the junction unmatched. CDR3 size: 18 residues. Points on this clone: Its antigen is as yet unknown.

Expressed TCRB transcripts were sequenced after all isolated RNA was converted to cDNA. Profiled with immunoSEQ multiplex PCR; TCRdb holds only in-frame clones, not every one. The sample has around 330,000 clones, about 11% seen once. V and J are TRBV4-2 and TRBJ2-3, with 9 bases identical to TRBD1. Source material: naive CD4+ T cells from blood. This clonotype originated in a woman aged 25-40 years in good health. The CDR3 here is CASSQPEGRQGVTDTQYF. The CDR3 region has the DNA TGTGCCAGCAGCCAACCCGAGGGCCGACAGGGGGTTACAGATACGCAGTATTTT.